The table lists the clone carrying this T cell receptor beta chain with many counts. The sample comes from a study of naive and memory T cell subsets. The beta constant-region primer was an equimolar mix of two oligonucleotides covering TRBC1 and TRBC2. Four rounds of PCR amplified the ligated cDNA using nested alpha and beta constant-region primers plus SP2. TCRdb independently ran MiXCR on the UMI-ligation and nested PCR reads; one entry per CDR3 protein. The data contain 4,200 or so distinct CDR3 sequences, around 5.5% of them singletons. The CDR3 runs to 17 residues. V gave up 7 bases and J gave up 2 bases, with 21 bases separating them. Looked up from germline, CDR1 is LNHDA and CDR2 is SQIVND (reference sequence).

The V and J genes are TRBV19 and TRBJ1-3; D possibly corresponds to TRBD1 (6 bases). The TCR comes from a human donor in good health. Sequencing used effector memory CD8+ T cells from blood. Subset denoted: effector memory, CD45RA- CD27-. CDR3: CASTPRRGGTTGNTIYF. The CDR3 nucleotides are TGTGCCAGTACTCCCCGACGAGGGGGTACTACTGGAAACACCATATATTTT.